The 22 T cell receptor beta chains in this list originate from one sample, sequenced in a study of T cells in Graves' hyperthyroidism and ophthalmopathy. The TCR beta CDR3 regions underwent amplification using RNA transcripts as the source. The TCR CDR3 was amplified in a first-round RT-PCR using the HTBI primer set. Using its own MiXCR run on the multiplex PCR reads, TCRdb lists one record per CDR3 protein. The sample has about 290,000 distinct CDR3 sequences; roughly an eighth are singletons. Sequencing was carried out using blood. These TCRs come from a woman aged 40 to 55 with Graves' hyperthyroidism.

This clonotype was picked up many times. The genes are TRBV12-3 or TRBV12-4 and TRBJ1-1; D not certain. The V and J ends lost 2 bases and 0 bases respectively, with 7 bases between them. The CDR3 extends over 14 amino acids. This chain's CDR3 is CASSLRRVNTEAFF. CDR3 coding DNA: TGTGCCAGCAGTTTACGACGGGTGAACACTGAAGCTTTCTTT.

In its sample, this clonotype was seen a few times. Here the CDR3 DNA reads TGCGCCAGCAGCCGGGACGGGGTATCCACAGATACGCAGTATTTT. It codes for CASSRDGVSTDTQYF. This sequence joins TRBV4-1 and TRBJ2-3; D could derive from TRBD1 or TRBD2 (5 bases each). Per the germline V gene, CDR1 is MGHRA and CDR2 is YSYEKL. V lost 4 bases and J 2 bases, leaving 13 bases between the germline ends. The CDR3 has 15 residues.

This clonotype turned up a few times. The chain combines TRBV27 with TRBJ1-6; D gene uncertain. The CDR3 consists of 16 residues. Germline V lookup: CDR1 MNHEY, CDR2 SMNVEV (reference sequence). Deletions cut 3 bases from V and 0 bases from J, with 9 bases between. CDR3 sequence (DNA): TGTGCCAGCAGTTTCCTGGCGAGCTCCTATAATTCACCCCTCCACTTT. It specifies CASSFLASSYNSPLHF.

This clonotype was counted many times. This chain joins TRBV10-3 and TRBJ2-1, with 11 nucleotides matching TRBD2. The germline CDR1 and CDR2 sequences are ENHRY and SYGVKD. V was clipped by 8 bases and J by 4 bases; unmatched bases: 1. The CDR3 consists of 13 residues. The CDR3 sequence: CAIGTSGYNEQFF. For the CDR3, the DNA is TGTGCCATCGGGACTAGCGGTTACAATGAGCAGTTCTTC.

This clonotype was observed at least ten times. V is TRBV19 and J is TRBJ2-3; D is unclear. The length of the CDR3 is 15 residues. V was shortened by 4 bases and J by 9 bases, with 20 bases between the two germline ends. Germline V lookup: CDR1 LNHDA, CDR2 SQIVND (reference sequence). CDR3 nucleotides: TGTGCCAGTAGTACTTCCATGTCCGAGGTGGGAACGCAGTATTTT. This encodes CASSTSMSEVGTQYF. The variable domain in full, completed from reference TRBV19 and TRBJ2-3, reads DGGITQSPKYLFRKEGQNVTLSCEQNLNHDAMYWYRQDPGQGLRLIYYSQIVNDFQKGDIAEGYSVSREKKESFPLTVTSAQKNPTAFYLCASSTSMSEVGTQYFGPGTRLTVL.

This clonotype was picked up a small number of times. V usage is TRBV24-1 and J usage is TRBJ2-7; the match to TRBD2 covers 10 bases. Germline V gene data show CDR1 as KGHDR and CDR2 as SFDVKD. With 3 bases clipped from V and 3 bases from J, the junction kept 4 bases outside the gene matches. The CDR3 loop spans 15 amino acids. The CDR3: CATSDGTSVRYEQYF. The CDR3 DNA sequence: TGTGCCACCAGTGATGGGACTAGCGTCCGCTACGAGCAGTACTTC.

This clonotype occurred many times. The CDR3 reads CASSLGAADTQYF. The CDR3 DNA reads TGTGCCAGCAGCTTAGGGGCGGCAGATACGCAGTATTTT. V usage is TRBV7-2 and J usage is TRBJ2-3; no firm D call. The CDR3 length is 13 residues. Germline CDR1 is SGHTA and CDR2 is FQGNSA. Trimming took off 1 base at V and 4 bases at J, with 6 bases between the two ends.

This clonotype was counted between two and nine times. J is TRBJ1-1 and V is TRBV4-1, with TRBD1 as a possible D gene (5 bases). Germline CDR1 and CDR2: MGHRA and YSYEKL. The V end was cut by 4 bases, the J end by 4 bases, with 10 bases between. This CDR3 is 13 amino acids long. The CDR3 reads CASSRERGTEAFF. CDR3 sequence (DNA): TGCGCCAGCAGCCGGGAGAGGGGCACTGAAGCTTTCTTT.

This clonotype showed up just a few times. Compared with germline, one end of the junction differs, possibly owing to a read error. The rearrangement links TRBV19 to TRBJ2-5; D is uncertain. The germline V gene has CDR1 LNHDA and CDR2 SQIVND (reference sequence). This CDR3 has 13 residues. Here the CDR3 DNA reads TGTGCCACTAGTCCCAGTCCGAAGGAGACCCAGTACTTC. Amino acids: CATSPSPKETQYF.

This clonotype was counted ten times or more. The junction does not match germline at one end; this may be a read error. The CDR3 here is CSARGDHNEQFF. CDR3 sequence (DNA): TGCAGTGCGAGAGGGGACCATAATGAGCAGTTCTTC. The rearrangement links TRBV20-1 to TRBJ2-1; TRBD1 or TRBD2 may be the D gene (5 bases each). The CDR3 covers 12 residues. Germline CDR1 is DFQATT and CDR2 is SNEGSKA (reference sequence).

This clonotype has ten or more counts. The DNA of the CDR3 is TGTGCCAGCAGGGACAGTTTAGCGGGAGGCCAAACAGATACGCAGTATTTT. It encodes CASRDSLAGGQTDTQYF. The chain is built from TRBV12-3 or TRBV12-4 and TRBJ2-3; 10 bases match TRBD2. V shed 6 bases and J 3 bases; nucleotides not matched to a gene: 12. CDR3 length equals 17 residues.

A note on this clonotype: A read error may produce the germline difference seen at one junction end. The V gene is TRBV11-2, the J gene TRBJ1-1, with 10 bases aligning to TRBD1. This CDR3 comprises 17 residues. Germline CDR1 is SGHAT and CDR2 is FQNNGV. CDR3 in amino acids: CASSLERGQGRDTESFF. The CDR3 DNA is TGTGCCAGCAGCTTAGAGAGGGGACAGGGGAGGGACACTGAATCTTTCTTT.

This clonotype was counted many times. The chain links TRBV28 to TRBJ2-7, with 14 bases fitting TRBD2. The CDR3 is 19 amino acids. V lost 6 bases and J lost 1; bases outside the gene matches: 14. Germline-derived CDR1 and CDR2 are MDHEN and SYDVKM. The CDR3 DNA follows: TGTGCCAGCAGCGATTCGGGACTAGCGGGAGCCCCCGCTTCCTACGAGCAGTACTTC. Translating gives CASSDSGLAGAPASYEQYF.

This clonotype was found many times. The gene calls are TRBV11-2 and TRBJ2-7, with D uncertain. The CDR3 consists of 12 residues. Per germline, CDR1 SGHAT and CDR2 FQNNGV. The V end lost 1 base, the J end lost 4 bases, and 5 bases lay between the germline ends. The CDR3 protein is CASSLVRYEQYF. The CDR3 nucleotides are TGTGCCAGCAGCTTAGTCAGGTACGAGCAGTACTTC.

In this sample, this clonotype turned up a few times. This rearrangement joins TRBV4-1 to TRBJ2-6; D not resolved. The ends were cut back, 1 base at V and 0 bases at J, with 10 bases in the middle. Germline values: CDR1 MGHRA, CDR2 YSYEKL. The CDR3 has 17 residues. This chain's CDR3 is CASSQAGSSSGANVLTF. CDR3 DNA: TGCGCCAGCAGCCAAGCCGGCAGTAGCTCTGGGGCCAACGTCCTGACTTTC.

This clonotype was found many times. The chain is built from TRBV12-3 or TRBV12-4 and TRBJ2-1; 7 bases align to TRBD2. The CDR3 is 14 residues long. Unmatched junction bases numbered 5, after V lost 1 base and J lost 8 bases. CDR3 residues: CASSLGSGDDEQFF. In DNA, the CDR3 is TGTGCCAGCAGTTTAGGGAGCGGGGATGATGAGCAGTTCTTC.

This chain connects TRBV5-5 to TRBJ2-1, with a weak D call TRBD2 (6 bases). V gave up 2 bases and J gave up 0 bases, with 9 bases separating them. Germline CDR1 and CDR2: SGHKS and YYEKEE (reference sequence). This CDR3 has 15 amino acids. This CDR3 reads CASSFGGFSYNEQFF. The CDR3 DNA follows: TGTGCCAGCAGCTTTGGGGGGTTCTCCTACAATGAGCAGTTCTTC.

This clonotype was seen ten or more times. The chain carries TRBV3-1 and TRBJ1-3; D ambiguous. The germline V gene encodes CDR1 LGHDT and CDR2 YNNKEL (reference sequence). V lost 2 bases and J 0 bases, leaving 5 bases between the germline ends. CDR3 length: 14 amino acids. CDR3 coding DNA: TGTGCCAGCAGCCAACGCTCCTCTGGAAACACCATATATTTT. It codes for CASSQRSSGNTIYF.

Ten or more counts support this clonotype. The V call is TRBV2, the J call TRBJ2-2; 10 nucleotides match TRBD2. The CDR3 is 15 amino acids. Germline CDR1 is SNHLY and CDR2 is FYNNEI. The V segment lost 7 bases and the J segment 4 bases; nucleotides outside the gene matches: 6. CDR3 nucleotides: TGTGCCAGCAACAGAGAGCGGGAGGGCACCGGGGAGCTGTTTTTT. This codes for CASNREREGTGELFF.

This clonotype was recorded many times. The gene calls are TRBV28 and TRBJ1-6; D not resolved. The CDR3 extends over 13 amino acids. The V end was cut by 5 bases, the J end by 13 bases, with 15 bases between. CDR1 and CDR2 (germline): MDHEN, SYDVKM. DNA of the CDR3: TGTGCCAGCAGTGTGGGTAATTTCAGGCCCCTCCACTTT. Amino acid sequence: CASSVGNFRPLHF. The variable domain in full, with the rest retrieved from reference TRBV28 and TRBJ1-6, is DVKVTQSSRYLVKRTGEKVFLECVQDMDHENMFWYRQDPGLGLRLIYFSYDVKMKEKGDIPEGYSVSREKKERFSLILESASTNQTSMYLCASSVGNFRPLHFGNGTRLTVT.

This clonotype was counted ten times or more. J is TRBJ1-5 and V is TRBV6-1, with D unclear. The germline V gene has CDR1 MNHNS and CDR2 SASEGT. CDR3 size: 17 residues. V shed 0 bases and J shed 0 bases, with 12 bases lying between them. Written as DNA, the CDR3 is TGTGCCAGCAGTGAAGCTTCGGGAGGATATAGCAATCAGCCCCAGCATTTT. It encodes CASSEASGGYSNQPQHF.

This clonotype showed up many times. The rearrangement joins TRBV3-1 to TRBJ1-1; D uncertain. The germline V gene has CDR1 LGHDT and CDR2 YNNKEL (reference sequence). The V end lost 0 bases, the J end lost 1 base, and 3 bases lay between the germline ends. This CDR3 region has 13 residues. CDR3 protein: CASSQDWNTEAFF. The CDR3, as DNA: TGTGCCAGCAGCCAAGATTGGAACACTGAAGCTTTCTTT.